This T cell receptor (beta chain) was profiled in a study of beta chain features in type 1 diabetes. Study-level information: Sorted cell examination encompassed about 110 million cells across all samples. Whole-study results and caveats: TCRB CDR3s from Type 1 diabetes patients were moderately but significantly shorter in all four CD4+ subsets.

Post-sort purity exceeded 95% for all sorted populations. The investigators reverse transcribed all of the isolated RNA, so they sequenced expressed TCRB transcripts. Clones were read by immunoSEQ multiplex PCR, and TCRdb kept only the in-frame ones, dropping some. The table includes 200,000 to 300,000 clones, just over 20% detected once. There are a few counts of this clone. Antigen: not known. The CDR3 consists of 16 residues. V lost 8 bases to trimming and J lost 3 bases, with 20 bases between them. Per germline, CDR1 SGHTA and CDR2 FQGNSA. The clonotype originates from a woman aged 40 to 49 with type 1 diabetes. Material for sequencing was naive CD4+ T cells from blood. The V call is TRBV7-2, the J call TRBJ2-1; weak D call: TRBD1 (6 bases). In nucleotides, the CDR3 is TGTGCCAGCTCCAGGGGTCGCAGCCAAGTCTACAATGAGCAGTTCTTC. Translating gives CASSRGRSQVYNEQFF.